This TCR beta chain emerged from a study of human T cells and chemical hapten exposure. Whole-study context: Sensitization was performed using 2% DPC on an approximately 2 cm by approximately 2 cm upper inner arm skin site.

Time point described: pre-sensitization, week 0. As for treatment: therapeutic diphenylcyclopropenone sensitization with weekly scalp DPC. Blood draws preceded each patch test application. Unique molecular identifiers were affixed to discrete cDNA molecules within the library. TCRdb re-called the RACE reads through MiXCR, storing one row per CDR3 protein. Of around 260,000 distinct CDR3 sequences detected, approximately 8.4% appear once; the ten largest clones hold over 2%. The receptor's source is a woman aged 40 to 55 with alopecia areata. Some clones in this sample may be carry-over from other donors' samples. The sample here was whole blood, taken in connection with sensitization to the hapten diphenylcyclopropenone (DPC).

The CDR3, as DNA: TGTGCCAGCAGCCGGGATTGGGCCCCGAACACTGAAGCTTTCTTT. This gives the protein CASSRDWAPNTEAFF. This chain connects TRBV7-2 to TRBJ1-1; D is unclear. Germline V gene lookup returns CDR1 SGHTA and CDR2 FQGNSA. Trimming stripped 5 bases from V and 1 base from J, with 14 bases between. The CDR3 runs to 15 residues.